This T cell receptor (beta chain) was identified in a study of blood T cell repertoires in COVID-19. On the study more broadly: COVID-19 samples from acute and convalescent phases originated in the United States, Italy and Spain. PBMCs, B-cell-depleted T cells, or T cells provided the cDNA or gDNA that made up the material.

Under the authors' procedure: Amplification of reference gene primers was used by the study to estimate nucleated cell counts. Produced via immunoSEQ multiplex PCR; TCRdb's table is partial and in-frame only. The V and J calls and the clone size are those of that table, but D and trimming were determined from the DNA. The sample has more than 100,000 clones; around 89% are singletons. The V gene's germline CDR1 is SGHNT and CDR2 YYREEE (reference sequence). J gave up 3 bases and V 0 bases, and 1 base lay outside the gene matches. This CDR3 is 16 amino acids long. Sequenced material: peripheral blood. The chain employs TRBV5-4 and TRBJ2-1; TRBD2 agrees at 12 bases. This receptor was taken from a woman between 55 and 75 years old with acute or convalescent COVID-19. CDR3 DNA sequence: TGTGCCAGCAGCTTGGAACTAGCGGGAGGCTACAATGAGCAGTTCTTC. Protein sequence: CASSLELAGGYNEQFF.